The subject of this entry is one T cell receptor (beta chain). Its antigen is unknown. Base qualities are not recorded, but no much larger clone differs from it by a single base. The sample is drawn from a study of blood T cells in healthy people across ages (dated by TCRdb to the mid-2010s). Study-wide context: In model experiments, template switching captured about one uniquely barcoded TCR beta cDNA molecule for every two T cells. The donors were split into four age groups: young (average 16 years), middle-aged (roughly 42), aged (roughly 68) and long-lived (approximately 80). The study measured age-related changes in TCR beta repertoire diversity using deep sequencing normalized with unique cDNA molecular identifiers. To avoid experimental bias, donors of different ages were spread randomly across the sequencing lanes. Using the same blood draw, the study looked at two additional independent replicas of 1 million unique cDNA reads for two donors, one aged 18 to 30 and the other aged 80 or older.

The full study reports these points: A strong correlation was found between observed TCR beta diversity and the percentage of naive T cells measured by flow cytometry. The CMV infection status of donors was not known, potentially confounding age-related changes in expanded clonotypes. As age increased, observed TCR beta diversity per million T cells dropped in a roughly linear way, and a significant reduction was already evident by age 40. Conclusive comparison of naive and antigen-experienced compartments was prevented by the profiling of bulk unsorted PBMCs. Estimates of total diversity based on one million sequenced T cells were regarded as lower bounds and as underestimates. Compared with the aged group, the long-lived group had more naive CD4+ T cells, fewer expanded clones and increased TCR diversity, suggesting age selection.

Systemically healthy Caucasian individuals from Russia, approximately 39 in total and aged roughly 6 to 95 years, were included as donors. Each donor gave ten milliliters of peripheral blood, drawn into EDTA-treated Vacutainer tubes. Ficoll-Paque density-gradient centrifugation was used to isolate PBMCs, with at least 7 million obtained per sample. Total RNA was extracted from PBMCs with Trizol reagent, with at least 6 micrograms obtained per sample. The percentages of naive CD45RAhigh/CD27high T cells were determined by flow cytometry on a PBMC aliquot from every donor. Libraries came from 5' RACE. TCRdb names Illumina HiSeq 2500 as the instrument used. A second PCR of roughly 7 to 12 cycles was performed with a sample-barcoded 5' primer and a J-beta primer mix. Each TCR beta cDNA molecule received a unique molecular identifier from a template-switch 5' adaptor carrying 12 random nucleotides. Each sample yielded at least 2.5 million CDR3-containing paired-end reads. First-strand cDNA synthesis was performed from all RNA using the Mint cDNA synthesis kit, with priming by a TRBC-specific oligonucleotide. Following uracil-DNA glycosylase treatment, all cDNA underwent a first 18-cycle PCR with the universal primers M1SS and BC2_uni_R. The paper's processing steps were these. For normalization, 1 million high-quality reads were randomly selected from each sample, with every read carrying a distinct molecular identifier. Reads with shared molecular identifiers were discarded instead of being binned into consensus sequences. CDR3 identification, clonotype clustering and error correction used MiTCR with a Q25 quality threshold and the strictest error-elimination algorithm. A nonparametric unseen species model with Euler transformation was used to estimate lower-bound total TCR beta diversity. TCRdb reanalyzed the raw reads on its own, using fastp at Q25 for trimming and MiXCR for clone calling, and kept in-frame beta chains. Every entry covers one CDR3 protein and lists the most common genes and DNA from its rows. It is TCRdb's table, rather than the study itself, that gives the V and J calls and clone size. This sample holds under 2 million distinct CDR3 sequences; roughly 32% were observed only once. The top ten hold about 11% of the sample.

The germline V gene specifies MNHNS as CDR1 and SASEGT as CDR2. V is cut by 1 base and J by 8 bases, and the space between the germline ends is 14 bases. The CDR3 measures 15 amino acids from cysteine to phenylalanine. CDR3 DNA only is kept here, 45 bases in frame from base 1. This TCR came from a young woman in good health. The rearrangement combines TRBV6-1 with TRBJ1-4; D gene: possibly TRBD1, on 6 matching bases. The sample taken for sequencing was blood. CDR3 loop: CASSEGGRGGEKLFF. The nucleotide sequence is given as TGTGCCAGCAGTGAAGGGGGCAGGGGAGGCGAAAAACTGTTTTTT.